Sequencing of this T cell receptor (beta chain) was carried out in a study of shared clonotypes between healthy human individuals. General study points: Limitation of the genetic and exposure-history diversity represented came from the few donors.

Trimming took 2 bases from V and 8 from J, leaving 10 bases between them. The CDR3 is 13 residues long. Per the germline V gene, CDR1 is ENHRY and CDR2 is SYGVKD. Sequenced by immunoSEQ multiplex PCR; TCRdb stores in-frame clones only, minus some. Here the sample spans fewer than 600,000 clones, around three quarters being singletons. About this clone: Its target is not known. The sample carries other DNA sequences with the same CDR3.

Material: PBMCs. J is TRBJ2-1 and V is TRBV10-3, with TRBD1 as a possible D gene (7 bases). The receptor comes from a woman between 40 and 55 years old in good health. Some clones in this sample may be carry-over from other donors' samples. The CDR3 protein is CAISESRGDEQFF. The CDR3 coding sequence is TGTGCCATCAGTGAGAGCAGGGGGGATGAGCAGTTCTTC.